This TCR beta chain was sequenced during a study of immune evolution from preneoplasia to lung adenocarcinoma. Concerning this clone: The antigen is unknown. Additional DNA sequences in this sample encode the identical CDR3.

The table came from immunoSEQ multiplex PCR; TCRdb's copy has only in-frame clones and leaves some out. Seen here are thousands of clones, 65% to 80% observed once, and the top ten hold roughly 5.7%. Histologic diagnosis was independently verified by two lung pathologists. After pathologic assessment, macro-dissection selected premalignant or tumor cells for extraction. General study results and limits: Normal lung had highest clonality; later lesions appeared denser, more diverse. Top clone share appeared to fall from AAH through AIS, MIA, adenocarcinoma.

J lost 12 bases, V lost 3 bases, and 8 bases had no gene match. The CDR3 consists of 13 residues. CDR1 SQVTM and CDR2 ANQGSEA come from the germline V gene. This receptor was obtained from a person aged 50-75 years with lung adenocarcinoma. The sample was FFPE minimally invasive lung adenocarcinoma tissue. The J gene is TRBJ2-1, the V gene TRBV29-1; TRBD1 matches 10 bases. The CDR3 DNA reads as TGCAGCGTTGAGCGACAGGGGGCGGTGGGGCAGTTCTTC. Encoded protein: CSVERQGAVGQFF.